This T cell receptor beta chain was retrieved from a study of blood T cell repertoires in COVID-19. Data came from immunoSEQ multiplex PCR; TCRdb stores just in-frame clones and leaves some out. The sample records about half a million clones, 89% being singletons. This clone was detected once. Trimming took 6 bases from V and 7 from J; bases not matched to a gene: 7. Germline CDR1 PRHDT, CDR2 FYEKMQ (reference sequence). This CDR3 contains 13 residues. The chain employs TRBV13 and TRBJ2-7, with 9 bases lining up with TRBD1. What was sequenced was peripheral blood. The clonotype originates from a man younger than 35 with COVID-19, enrolled during active disease. CDR3 amino acids: CASRGQGPKEQYF. The CDR3 bases are TGTGCCAGCAGGGGACAGGGCCCGAAAGAGCAGTACTTC. The variable domain in full, completed from reference TRBV13 and TRBJ2-7, reads AAGVIQSPRHLIKEKRETATLKCYPIPRHDTVYWYQQGPGQDPQFLISFYEKMQSDKGSIPDRFSAQQFSDYHSELNMSSLELGDSALYFCASRGQGPKEQYFGPGTRLTVT.